Listed below are T cell receptor beta chains from one sample, sequenced in a study of CD8 T cells in ankylosing spondylitis. MiXCR, run by TCRdb on the 5' RACE reads, gives a single entry per CDR3 protein. The data show over 450,000 distinct CDR3 sequences, with approximately 11% seen just once and approximately 6.3% held by the top ten. The sample was blood, either unsorted or a sorted T cell fraction (not recorded which). Receptors were obtained from a male donor with ankylosing spondylitis. Both conserved end residues are part of each CDR3. D genes are given only for firm matches. Some rows mark clone size as missing; the rest say once, few, many or name a class of expanded clone.

CASSGYLAGRGFEQFF TGTGCCAGCAGTGGGTACCTGGCGGGAAGGGGGTTTGAGCAGTTCTTC - - TRBJ2-1 TRBV25-1 16
CSARPGTSGSLREQFF TGCAGTGCTAGGCCCGGGACTAGCGGGAGCCTCCGTGAGCAGTTCTTC TRBD2 few TRBJ2-1 TRBV20-1 16
CSARVGGSADTQYF TGCAGTGCTAGAGTAGGGGGGAGTGCAGATACGCAGTATTTT - - TRBJ2-3 TRBV20-1 14
CASSATTGIEETQYF TGTGCCAGCAGTGCAACGACAGGGATTGAAGAGACCCAGTACTTC TRBD1 few TRBJ2-5 TRBV25-1 15
CASSRNSGRWNYEQYF TGTGCCAGCAGTCGAAATAGCGGCCGATGGAACTACGAGCAGTACTTC - few TRBJ2-7 TRBV12-3/TRBV12-4 16
CSARWDRGPDYGYTF TGCAGCGCCCGGTGGGACAGGGGGCCGGACTATGGCTACACCTTC TRBD1 - TRBJ1-2 TRBV29-1 15
CASSRGGEETQYF TGTGCCAGCAGCCGGGGGGGGGAGGAGACCCAGTACTTC TRBD2 many TRBJ2-5 TRBV7-2 13
CASSSQNNSPLHF TGTGCCAGCAGCTCCCAGAATAATTCACCCCTCCACTTT - - TRBJ1-6 TRBV7-8 13
CASSLVISGANVLTF TGTGCCAGCAGCTTAGTCATCTCTGGGGCCAACGTCCTGACTTTC - many TRBJ2-6 TRBV7-9 15
CASNEGQPNTEAFF TGCGCCAGCAACGAGGGACAGCCGAACACTGAAGCTTTCTTT TRBD1 - TRBJ1-1 TRBV5-1 14
CAISESAETSTDTQYF TGTGCCATCAGTGAGTCGGCGGAGACTAGCACAGATACGCAGTATTTT - few TRBJ2-3 TRBV10-3 16
CASSYGGATGYTF TGTGCCAGCAGTTACGGGGGCGCGACGGGCTACACCTTC - few TRBJ1-2 TRBV6-6 13
CASSDPGAGFNTGELFF TGTGCCAGCAGCGACCCTGGAGCGGGCTTCAACACCGGGGAGCTGTTTTTT - many TRBJ2-2 TRBV11-2 17
CASTQSGGGRSAFF TGTGCCAGCACTCAATCAGGGGGAGGCAGGTCGGCTTTCTTT TRBD1 - TRBJ1-1 TRBV12-3/TRBV12-4 14
CSVEPQGANTEAFF TGCAGCGTTGAGCCCCAGGGGGCGAACACTGAAGCTTTCTTT TRBD1 few TRBJ1-1 TRBV29-1 14
CSANIGADQPQHF TGCAGTGCTAATATAGGGGCGGATCAGCCCCAGCATTTT - - TRBJ1-5 TRBV20-1 13
CASSFPAWEARDEQFF TGTGCCAGCAGCTTCCCGGCCTGGGAAGCCAGGGATGAGCAGTTCTTC - few TRBJ2-1 TRBV7-8 16
CASSLAVGSSYNEQFF TGTGCCAGCAGCTTAGCTGTAGGGAGCTCCTACAATGAGCAGTTCTTC - many TRBJ2-1 TRBV7-2 16
CSASPPMGTLAGNQETQYF TGCAGTGCTAGCCCCCCTATGGGGACGCTAGCGGGAAACCAAGAGACCCAGTACTTC TRBD2 few TRBJ2-5 TRBV20-1 19
CAISTGTGAADTQYF TGTGCCATCAGTACCGGGACAGGGGCGGCAGATACGCAGTATTTT TRBD1 many TRBJ2-3 TRBV10-3 15
CASSLGAAFEQFF TGTGCCAGCAGCTTAGGGGCGGCCTTCGAGCAGTTCTTC - - TRBJ2-1 TRBV7-6 13
CATSDSRAPDWNSQETQYF TGTGCCACCAGTGACTCGCGTGCCCCGGACTGGAACTCACAAGAGACCCAGTACTTC - - TRBJ2-5 TRBV24-1 19
CASSLTGGRNTEAFF TGTGCCAGCAGCCTAACAGGGGGCCGGAACACTGAAGCTTTCTTT TRBD1 few TRBJ1-1 TRBV11-2 15
CASSQARGNEQFF TGTGCCAGCAGCCAAGCCAGGGGCAATGAGCAGTTCTTC - - TRBJ2-1 TRBV14 13
CASSLTTGGTGELFF TGTGCCAGCAGTCTGACGACAGGGGGCACCGGGGAGCTGTTTTTT TRBD1 - TRBJ2-2 TRBV12-3/TRBV12-4 15
CASSEWVGSNQPQHF TGTGCCAGCAGTGAATGGGTGGGGAGCAATCAGCCCCAGCATTTT - - TRBJ1-5 TRBV2 15
CASSNSGTGEETQYF TGTGCCAGTAGTAATTCCGGGACAGGGGAAGAGACCCAGTACTTC TRBD1 - TRBJ2-5 TRBV19 15
CASSFEVSNTGELFF TGTGCCAGCAGTTTCGAAGTTTCTAACACCGGGGAGCTGTTTTTT - few TRBJ2-2 TRBV27 15
CASSPGAGGETGELFF TGTGCCAGTAGTCCTGGAGCGGGAGGTGAGACCGGGGAGCTGTTTTTT TRBD2 - TRBJ2-2 TRBV19 16
CASREGTGGRDTQYF TGTGCCAGCAGGGAAGGGACAGGGGGCAGAGATACGCAGTATTTT TRBD1 many TRBJ2-3 TRBV7-2 15
CASSVGAGGHTGELFF TGTGCCAGCAGCGTAGGTGCGGGAGGGCACACCGGGGAGCTGTTTTTT TRBD2 - TRBJ2-2 TRBV9 16
CASSLDWDEKLFF TGCGCCAGCAGCTTAGACTGGGATGAAAAACTGTTTTTT - - TRBJ1-4 TRBV5-1 13
CASSENVGTSNTGELFF TGCGCCAGCAGCGAAAATGTTGGGACATCGAACACCGGGGAGCTGTTTTTT - few TRBJ2-2 TRBV5-1 17
CASSIDSTALTQYF TGTGCCAGTAGTATAGACTCCACAGCCTTGACCCAGTACTTC - - TRBJ2-5 TRBV19 14
CASSYHRDRVGDTQYF TGTGCCAGCAGTTATCACCGGGACAGGGTGGGGGATACGCAGTATTTT TRBD1 many TRBJ2-3 TRBV6-5 16
CASSPDRKNQPQHF TGTGCCAGCAGCCCGGACAGGAAGAATCAGCCCCAGCATTTT TRBD1 - TRBJ1-5 TRBV7-2 14
CSVEGQRDYEQFF TGCAGCGTTGAAGGCCAGCGGGATTATGAGCAGTTCTTC TRBD2 many TRBJ2-1 TRBV29-1 13
CASSWGLAGTNTGELFF TGCGCCAGCAGCTGGGGACTAGCGGGGACGAACACCGGGGAGCTGTTTTTT TRBD2 - TRBJ2-2 TRBV5-1 17
CASTGTGVSYGYTF TGTGCCAGCACTGGGACAGGGGTTTCCTATGGCTACACCTTC - - TRBJ1-2 TRBV21-1 14
CSGGLAKETQYF TGCAGCGGCGGACTAGCGAAAGAGACCCAGTACTTC TRBD2 - TRBJ2-5 TRBV29-1 12
CAISKAYNEQFF TGTGCCATCTCGAAGGCCTACAATGAGCAGTTCTTC - many TRBJ2-1 TRBV12-3/TRBV12-4 12
CSVELGNEQFF TGCAGCGTTGAATTAGGGAATGAGCAGTTCTTC - - TRBJ2-1 TRBV29-1 11
CSARGSLAVSTDTQYF TGCAGTGCTAGAGGGTCCCTAGCGGTTAGCACAGATACGCAGTATTTT TRBD2 - TRBJ2-3 TRBV20-1 16
CASSPQRGMVYTGELFF TGTGCCAGCAGCCCCCAAAGAGGGATGGTGTACACCGGGGAGCTGTTTTTT - - TRBJ2-2 TRBV7-9 17
CASSQPGGRGTDTQYF TGTGCCAGCAGCCAACCGGGGGGGAGGGGCACAGATACGCAGTATTTT TRBD2 - TRBJ2-3 TRBV3-1 16
CASAPGAGGRDTQYF TGTGCTAGTGCCCCGGGAGCGGGAGGGCGGGATACGCAGTATTTT TRBD2 - TRBJ2-3 TRBV12-5 15
CASSQFGAQTEAFF TGTGCCAGCAGCCAATTTGGGGCACAAACTGAAGCTTTCTTT - once TRBJ1-1 TRBV3-1 14
CSAKGAGDTQYF TGCAGTGCTAAAGGGGCGGGGGATACGCAGTATTTT - few TRBJ2-3 TRBV20-1 12
CASSLAKSRLAGVRYEQYF TGTGCCAGCAGTTTAGCGAAATCACGGCTAGCGGGAGTAAGGTACGAGCAGTACTTC TRBD2 few TRBJ2-7 TRBV12-3/TRBV12-4 19
CASSFGGPRAFF TGTGCCAGCAGCTTTGGGGGCCCACGGGCTTTCTTT - many TRBJ1-1 TRBV7-9 12
CASSEWGSKETQYF TGTGCCAGCAGTGAATGGGGCAGCAAAGAGACCCAGTACTTC - - TRBJ2-5 TRBV25-1 14
CSARVTGSNSPLHF TGCAGTGCTAGAGTCACGGGCAGTAATTCACCCCTCCACTTT - - TRBJ1-6 TRBV20-1 14